The clone carrying this T cell receptor beta chain was detected only a few times. The data derive from a study of blood T cell repertoires in COVID-19. Study-level information: Donors in the United States, Italy and Spain gave samples during acute or convalescent COVID-19. T cells, B-cell-depleted T cells, or PBMCs supplied cDNA or gDNA.

In the authors' workflow: Amplifying reference gene primers gave estimates of nucleated cell counts. The protocol was immunoSEQ multiplex PCR, while the TCRdb copy is restricted to in-frame clones and leaves out a portion. V and J calls and clone size are copied from that table; D and trimming were computed from the DNA. This sample has some 250,000 clones, with about 76% found just once. Per germline, CDR1 LGHDT and CDR2 YNNKEL (reference sequence). CDR3 length: 14 amino acids. V dropped 4 bases and J dropped 0 bases, with 10 bases sitting between them. The TCR was taken from a woman aged 55 to 70 with active or convalescent COVID-19. Specimen: peripheral blood. The gene calls are TRBV3-1 (or the pseudogene TRBV3-2) and TRBJ2-7; maybe TRBD2 (5 bases). The CDR3 loop is CASSRGGFSYEQYF. CDR3 in DNA: TGTGCCAGCAGCCGTGGCGGGTTCTCCTACGAGCAGTACTTC.